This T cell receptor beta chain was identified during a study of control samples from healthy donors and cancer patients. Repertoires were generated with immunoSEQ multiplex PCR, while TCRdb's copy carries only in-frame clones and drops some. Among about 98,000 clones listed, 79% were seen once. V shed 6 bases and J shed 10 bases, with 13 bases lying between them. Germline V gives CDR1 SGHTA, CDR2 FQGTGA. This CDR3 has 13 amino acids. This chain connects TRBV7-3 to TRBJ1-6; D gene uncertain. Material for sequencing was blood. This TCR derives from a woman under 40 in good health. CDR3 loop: CASSETSTSPLHF. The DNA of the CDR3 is TGTGCCAGCAGTGAGACATCCACCTCACCCCTCCACTTT.